The rows below give T cell receptor beta chains drawn from one sample of a study of identical twins. A single record per CDR3 protein comes from TCRdb applying MiXCR to the 5' RACE reads. The profile shows some 230,000 distinct CDR3 sequences, 5.5% to 7.5% of them singletons. The sample was also reused in another study, on T cells expressing NK-cell markers.

The sequenced sample was CD8+ T cells sorted from blood. The receptors originated from a woman between 18 and 29 years old in good health. Each CDR3 is given with its conserved first and last residue. The D gene is left open where the match is weak.

j_gene,d_gene,v_gene,CDR3aa
TRBJ2-3,-,TRBV7-2,CASSFVVGTSATDTQYF
TRBJ2-2,-,TRBV29-1,CSVYSTSGELFF
TRBJ1-1,-,TRBV7-9,CASSANQAFF
TRBJ2-2,-,TRBV6-2/TRBV6-3,CASSYSRPGELFF
TRBJ1-1,-,TRBV29-1,CSGGDRGGAFF
TRBJ2-1,-,TRBV30,CACTSYNEQFF
TRBJ2-1,TRBD2,TRBV7-8,CASSLGSGRARHQFF
TRBJ2-7,-,TRBV12-3/TRBV12-4,CASSYGQYYEQYF
TRBJ2-5,TRBD2,TRBV4-3,CASSQDLAGGAETQYF
TRBJ2-7,-,TRBV12-3/TRBV12-4,CASSLGMYSEQYF
TRBJ1-1,-,TRBV11-2,CASGPGRGLEAFF
TRBJ2-1,-,TRBV2,CASSDFGGGEQFF
TRBJ2-3,TRBD2,TRBV12-3/TRBV12-4,CASTDSGGGRRSTDTQYF
TRBJ1-5,-,TRBV27,CASSWSPGQPQHF
TRBJ2-7,TRBD1,TRBV2,CASRGDRGPNYEQYF
TRBJ2-5,TRBD2,TRBV9,CASSPLAGLETQYF
TRBJ1-1,-,TRBV29-1,CSVGGGATDTEAFF
TRBJ2-2,-,TRBV29-1,CSAIGGGELFF
TRBJ1-1,-,TRBV6-2/TRBV6-3,CASSYGTKGGEAFF
TRBJ1-2,-,TRBV9,CASSVDSLDGYTF
TRBJ2-1,-,TRBV21-1,CANRGIYNEQFF
TRBJ2-1,-,TRBV13,CASSLRSWRSSYNEQFF
TRBJ2-7,TRBD2,TRBV27,CASSFAAGVIYEQYF
TRBJ2-3,-,TRBV29-1,CSVESADTQYF
TRBJ2-1,-,TRBV20-1,CSAPGMKGKYNEQFF
TRBJ2-7,-,TRBV21-1,CASSAQYEQYF
TRBJ2-5,-,TRBV5-6,CASSLPGRETQYF
TRBJ2-3,-,TRBV20-1,CSALDRDTQYF
TRBJ2-1,-,TRBV27,CASSFISSAGYEQFF
TRBJ2-7,TRBD2,TRBV6-2/TRBV6-3,CASSLAGEGDEQYF
TRBJ2-5,TRBD2,TRBV5-1,CASSKTSAIQETQYF
TRBJ1-6,-,TRBV20-1,CSARERDSILALHF
TRBJ1-1,-,TRBV10-3,CAISESWTVSAAFF
TRBJ2-1,-,TRBV19,CATRTGFASYNEQFF
TRBJ2-2,-,TRBV12-3/TRBV12-4,CASVWRGRGTGELFF
TRBJ2-2,TRBD2,TRBV4-1,CASSQEQRGGWSTGELFF
TRBJ1-2,TRBD1,TRBV5-4,CASSTGDGDGYTF
TRBJ1-2,TRBD1,TRBV19,CASSTYLGQGGGYTF
TRBJ2-2,-,TRBV29-1,CSVPSWTKASGELFF
TRBJ2-1,-,TRBV6-1,CASAEISSYNEQFF
TRBJ1-5,-,TRBV7-9,CASSFSVPNQPQHF
TRBJ2-5,-,TRBV12-3/TRBV12-4,CASSLALTGIQETQYF
TRBJ2-1,TRBD2,TRBV11-2,CASSGASGTSTYNEQFF
TRBJ2-1,TRBD1,TRBV7-2,CASSLGLGGGGNEQFF
TRBJ2-3,-,TRBV5-6,CASSFGRITDTQYF
TRBJ2-7,-,TRBV7-9,CASSTKDRGPYEQYF
TRBJ2-3,-,TRBV7-2,CASSLVGRGGDTQYF
TRBJ2-3,TRBD2,TRBV9,CASSGGTSLDTQYF
TRBJ2-1,-,TRBV5-1,CASSWAAGEQFF
TRBJ1-2,TRBD1,TRBV20-1,CSAGEDRGLYGYTF
TRBJ1-2,TRBD1,TRBV18,CASSPYDRGDYTF
TRBJ2-1,TRBD2,TRBV5-1,CASSFDGGTYNEQFF